A single sample is the source of the 20 T cell receptor beta chains below, sequenced in a study of blood T cell repertoires in COVID-19. Only in-frame clones appear in the TCRdb table, and some are missing; sequencing was by immunoSEQ multiplex PCR. This sample has approximately 140,000 clones, with 80% to 85% found just once. The sample was PBMCs or T cells enriched from blood (not recorded which). These receptors all come from a man in his forties with acute COVID-19.

The chain has TRBV6-2 or TRBV6-3 and TRBJ2-7; 12 bases match TRBD1. V lost 2 bases and J lost 3; bases outside the gene matches: 2. Germline CDR1 reads MNHEY; CDR2 reads SVGEGT. CDR3 length: 15 residues. The CDR3 bases are TGTGCCAGCAGTTACGGGGACAGGGGGCTCTACGAGCAGTACTTC. Translation gives CASSYGDRGLYEQYF.

The J gene is TRBJ1-1, the V gene TRBV23-1; TRBD1 aligns across 7 bases. TRBV23-1 is an open reading frame, and its role is uncertain. The CDR3 extends over 17 amino acids. The junction had 12 bases not matched to a gene; V was cut back by 4 bases and J by 1 base. The CDR3 reads CASSPLSDREENTEAFF. DNA for the CDR3: TGCGCCAGCAGTCCGTTAAGCGACAGGGAAGAGAACACTGAAGCTTTCTTT.

The CDR3 is CASSDTESSGANVLTF. In nucleotides, the CDR3 is TGCGCCAGCAGTGACACCGAGAGCTCTGGGGCCAACGTCCTGACTTTC. This rearrangement joins TRBV10-2 to TRBJ2-6; D is unclear. Per the germline V gene, CDR1 is WSHSY and CDR2 is SAAADI. This CDR3 region has 16 residues. Trimming left V 3 bases short and J 0 bases short, with 9 bases between.

This chain connects TRBV6-2 or TRBV6-3 to TRBJ2-7, with D possibly being TRBD2 (6 bases). V was shortened by 4 bases and J by 5 bases, with 18 bases between the two germline ends. This CDR3 comprises 15 residues. The germline gives CDR1 MNHEY, CDR2 SVGEGT. CDR3 loop: CASSLGTGVGNEQYF. In nucleotides, the CDR3 is TGTGCCAGCAGTTTGGGGACGGGGGTAGGGAACGAGCAGTACTTC.

The chain couples TRBV30 to TRBJ1-5, with D tentatively TRBD1 (6 bases). V gave up 2 bases and J gave up 2 bases, with 16 bases separating them. The germline gives CDR1 GTSNPN, CDR2 SVGIG (reference sequence). This CDR3 spans 16 amino acids. The CDR3 is CAWSLSGVLGNQPQHF. The CDR3 DNA follows: TGTGCCTGGAGTCTTTCAGGGGTACTTGGCAATCAGCCCCAGCATTTT.

This sequence joins TRBV20-1 and TRBJ2-5, with TRBD1 matching 8 bases. Germline V gene sequence: CDR1 DFQATT, CDR2 SNEGSKA (reference sequence). This CDR3 region has 11 residues. The CDR3 loop reads CSGQGPETQYF. In DNA form, the CDR3 reads TGCAGCGGACAGGGCCCGGAGACCCAGTACTTC.

V gene TRBV20-1 combines with J gene TRBJ2-1; no clear D. Germline V lookup: CDR1 DFQATT, CDR2 SNEGSKA (reference sequence). The CDR3 extends over 15 amino acids. Trimming stripped 3 bases from V and 4 bases from J, with 16 bases between. Here the CDR3 DNA reads TGCAGTGCTAGTCGTAGTCAGGCACTTTACAATGAGCAGTTCTTC. Its protein is CSASRSQALYNEQFF.

V is TRBV7-9 and J is TRBJ2-7; 9 bases fit TRBD1. The CDR3 runs to 16 residues. With V trimmed by 1 base and J by 4 bases, 8 bases remained unmatched. Germline V gene data show CDR1 as SEHNR and CDR2 as FQNEAQ (reference sequence). This chain's CDR3 is CASSLGGPGQGYEQYF. The CDR3 region has the DNA TGTGCCAGCAGCTTAGGCGGACCGGGACAGGGTTACGAGCAGTACTTC.

V is TRBV4-1 and J is TRBJ1-2; D is uncertain. V shed 1 base and J shed 3 bases, with 6 bases lying between them. Germline CDR1 reads MGHRA; CDR2 reads YSYEKL. The CDR3 is 13 amino acids. The DNA of the CDR3 is TGCGCCAGCAGCCAAGTGGGAGACTATGGCTACACCTTC. Translating gives CASSQVGDYGYTF.

V gene TRBV19 combines with J gene TRBJ2-3; the D is unclear. V dropped 8 bases and J dropped 3 bases, with 9 bases sitting between them. CDR1 is LNHDA and CDR2 is SQIVND in the germline V gene (reference sequence). The CDR3 covers 12 residues. CDR3 sequence (DNA): TGTGCCAGTGCGTTCCGAACAGATACGCAGTATTTT. The encoded protein is CASAFRTDTQYF.

The chain recombines TRBV7-8 with TRBJ2-4, with 10 bases aligning to TRBD2. Germline V gives CDR1 SGHVS, CDR2 FQNEAQ. This CDR3 is built from 15 residues. Losses at the gene ends were 0 bases for V and 7 bases for J; bases not matched to a gene: 3. This chain's CDR3 is CASSLAGLAINIQYF. As DNA, the CDR3 is TGTGCCAGCAGCTTAGCGGGACTAGCGATCAACATTCAGTACTTC.

The gene calls are TRBV28 and TRBJ2-1; 9 bases line up with TRBD2. The germline V gene encodes CDR1 MDHEN and CDR2 SYDVKM. Trimming at V came to 0 bases and at J to 7 bases, leaving 4 bases not matched to a gene. This CDR3 is built from 15 residues. The CDR3 here is CASSLWGGRANEQFF. The CDR3 coding sequence is TGTGCCAGCAGTTTATGGGGCGGGAGGGCTAATGAGCAGTTCTTC.

In its sample, this clone was seen a few times. This sequence joins TRBV6-5 and TRBJ2-1; 13 bases line up with TRBD2. Germline V CDR1 and CDR2: MNHEY, SVGAGI. This CDR3 is built from 14 residues. V dropped 6 bases and J dropped 10; count of bases not matched to a gene: 6. CDR3 residues: CASRLAGGVWEQFF. The CDR3 nucleotides read TGTGCCAGCAGACTAGCGGGAGGGGTGTGGGAGCAGTTCTTC.

The chain employs TRBV9 and TRBJ2-3; D not resolved. Germline CDR1 and CDR2: SGDLS and YYNGEE. V lost 2 bases and J 2 bases, leaving 6 bases between the germline ends. This CDR3 comprises 13 residues. The CDR3 here is CASSVRNTDTQYF. CDR3 in DNA: TGTGCCAGCAGCGTCAGGAACACAGATACGCAGTATTTT.

This chain connects TRBV27 to TRBJ1-2, with a tentative D call TRBD1 (5 bases). Trimming shortened V by 3 bases and J by 7 bases, and 15 bases separated the two germline ends. This CDR3 has 14 residues. Germline V gene data show CDR1 as MNHEY and CDR2 as SMNVEV (reference sequence). The CDR3 sequence: CASSFRQSYAGYTF. In DNA, the CDR3 is TGTGCCAGCAGTTTCCGACAGAGTTACGCTGGCTACACCTTC.

The chain combines TRBV12-3 or TRBV12-4 with TRBJ1-2; no firm D call. Trimming took off 6 bases at V and 5 bases at J, with 13 bases between the two ends. The CDR3 is 13 amino acids. CDR3 sequence (DNA): TGTGCCAGCAGCTCAAACGGGGTTTATGGCTACACCTTC. Protein: CASSSNGVYGYTF.

In this sample, this clone turned up once. The chain is built from TRBV6-2 or TRBV6-3 and TRBJ2-1, with TRBD2 identical over 14 bases. Germline CDR1 and CDR2: MNHEY and SVGEGT. The CDR3 runs to 17 residues. V lost 6 bases, J lost 6 bases, and 10 bases stayed unmatched. The CDR3 DNA reads TGTGCCAGCAGCTCTCGGACTAGCGGGAGGAGGGGCAATGAGCAGTTCTTC. Its translation: CASSSRTSGRRGNEQFF.

The chain uses TRBV30 and TRBJ1-2; 9 bases map to TRBD1. CDR3 length: 12 residues. V was clipped by 2 bases and J by 8 bases; unmatched bases: 3. Looked up from germline, CDR1 is GTSNPN and CDR2 is SVGIG (reference sequence). The DNA for the CDR3 is TGTGCCTGGAGTACAGGGGGCGTAGGCTACACCTTC. Protein sequence: CAWSTGGVGYTF.

The CDR3 protein is CASSPDGMGGTYNEQFF. In nucleotides, the CDR3 is TGTGCCAGCAGCCCCGACGGGATGGGCGGAACCTACAATGAGCAGTTCTTC. This chain joins TRBV7-6 and TRBJ2-1; tentative D call: TRBD2 (5 bases). Germline V CDR1 and CDR2: SGHVS, FNYEAQ. The CDR3 spans 17 residues. Between the trimmed V and J ends, which lost 5 bases and 2 bases, there was a span of 19 bases. Complete variable domain (other parts from reference TRBV7-6 and TRBJ2-1): GAGVSQSPRYKVTKRGQDVALRCDPISGHVSLYWYRQALGQGPEFLTYFNYEAQQDKSGLPNDRFSAERPEGSISTLTIQRTEQRDSAMYRCASSPDGMGGTYNEQFFGPGTRLTVL.

This clone showed up just once. The V gene is TRBV5-5, the J gene TRBJ2-3; D perhaps matches TRBD2 (6 bases). Germline CDR1 reads SGHKS; CDR2 reads YYEKEE (reference sequence). The CDR3 extends over 16 amino acids. V was shortened by 4 bases and J by 4 bases, with 19 bases between the two germline ends. This CDR3 is CASSPQPSGEPDTQYF. CDR3 DNA: TGTGCCAGCAGCCCGCAACCTTCGGGAGAACCAGATACGCAGTATTTT.